A single sample is the source of the 9 T cell receptor beta chains below, sequenced in a study of OX40 agonist ivuxolimab in advanced cancers. Only in-frame clones appear in the TCRdb table, and some are missing; sequencing was by immunoSEQ multiplex PCR. The repertoire holds tens of thousands of clones, with approximately 91% as singletons. Sequencing was performed on CD4+ or CD8+ T cells sorted from blood, taken in a trial of the OX40 agonist ivuxolimab. These receptors originate from an adult with an advanced solid tumor such as melanoma, head and neck, liver or kidney cancer.

This chain uses TRBV28 with TRBJ1-2, with D hard to call. Trimming left V 3 bases short and J 6 bases short, with 17 bases between. CDR1 and CDR2 from the germline V gene are MDHEN and SYDVKM. The CDR3 spans 15 residues. The CDR3 DNA sequence: TGTGCCAGCAGTTTTACAGCGGCTAAAGAGAATGGCTACACCTTC. As protein: CASSFTAAKENGYTF.

This clone was counted a single time. The chain employs TRBV7-6 and TRBJ2-5; D is unresolved. TRBJ2-7 matches the DNA end more closely, so the J call is doubtful. CDR1 SGHVS and CDR2 FNYEAQ come from the germline V gene. This CDR3 spans 13 amino acids. DNA of the CDR3: TGTGCCAGCAGCTTAGTTACGTCAGACGAGCAGTACTTC. It specifies CASSLVTSDEQYF.

In nucleotides, the CDR3 is TGCGCCAGCAGCCAGGGACAGAATCCCTTGGGTGGCTACACCTTC. This encodes CASSQGQNPLGGYTF. This rearrangement joins TRBV4-1 to TRBJ1-2; 7 bases map to TRBD1. Germline trimming cut 3 bases from V and 7 bases from J; bases unmatched to any gene: 11. The CDR3 length is 15 residues. Germline CDR1 is MGHRA and CDR2 is YSYEKL.

This rearrangement joins TRBV5-1 to TRBJ2-3, with D perhaps TRBD1 (6 bases). Trimming took off 4 bases at V and 4 bases at J, with 10 bases between the two ends. The CDR3 loop spans 13 amino acids. CDR1 SGHRS and CDR2 YFSETQ come from the germline V gene. CDR3 nucleotides: TGCGCCAGCAGCGAAGCAGGGGCAGATACGCAGTATTTT. It specifies CASSEAGADTQYF.

This clone was seen only once. The chain has TRBV9 and TRBJ2-6; 9 bases match TRBD1. The J segment lost 0 bases and the V segment lost 0 bases, leaving 7 bases of the junction unmatched. Looked up from germline, CDR1 is SGDLS and CDR2 is YYNGEE. The CDR3 extends over 19 amino acids. CDR3 region: CASSVVGTGLYSGANVLTF. The CDR3 DNA is TGTGCCAGCAGCGTAGTTGGGACAGGGCTATACTCTGGGGCCAACGTCCTGACTTTC. Together with reference TRBV9 and TRBJ2-6, the CDR3 gives the full variable domain: DSGVTQTPKHLITATGQRVTLRCSPRSGDLSVYWYQQSLDQGLQFLIQYYNGEERAKGNILERFSAQQFPDLHSELNLSSLELGDSALYFCASSVVGTGLYSGANVLTFGAGSRLTVL.

This sequence joins TRBV19 and TRBJ2-3, with 7 nucleotides matching TRBD2. CDR3 length equals 13 residues. The V gene end was trimmed by 3 bases and the J gene end by 5 bases; junction bases not matched to a gene: 2. CDR1 and CDR2 from the germline V gene are LNHDA and SQIVND (reference sequence). This CDR3 reads CASSIGGRDTQYF. The CDR3 DNA sequence: TGTGCCAGTAGTATCGGGGGGAGAGATACGCAGTATTTT. Complete variable domain (other parts from reference TRBV19 and TRBJ2-3): DGGITQSPKYLFRKEGQNVTLSCEQNLNHDAMYWYRQDPGQGLRLIYYSQIVNDFQKGDIAEGYSVSREKKESFPLTVTSAQKNPTAFYLCASSIGGRDTQYFGPGTRLTVL.

The chain has TRBV6-6 and TRBJ1-2, with no clear D. In germline, CDR1 is MNHNY, CDR2 SVGAGI (reference sequence). The CDR3 has 11 residues. V lost 6 bases and J 5 bases, leaving 7 bases between the germline ends. The CDR3 region is CASRREYGYTF. The CDR3 DNA follows: TGTGCCAGCAGACGGGAATATGGCTACACCTTC.

This chain uses TRBV6-1 with TRBJ2-7; TRBD2 is a possible D gene (6 bases). Looked up from germline, CDR1 is MNHNS and CDR2 is SASEGT. V lost 4 bases and J 3 bases, leaving 13 bases between the germline ends. The CDR3 covers 14 residues. The DNA of the CDR3 is TGTGCCAGCAGTGGGACTACGTTGGACTACGAGCAGTACTTC. This translates into CASSGTTLDYEQYF.

This rearrangement joins TRBV7-9 to TRBJ1-1, with no clear D. This CDR3 has 12 residues. With 3 bases removed from V and 10 bases from J, the gap between germline ends came to 12 bases. From germline, CDR1 is SEHNR and CDR2 FQNEAQ (reference sequence). The CDR3 spells CASSLKGMVAFF. CDR3 bases: TGTGCCAGCAGCTTGAAGGGTATGGTAGCTTTCTTT.